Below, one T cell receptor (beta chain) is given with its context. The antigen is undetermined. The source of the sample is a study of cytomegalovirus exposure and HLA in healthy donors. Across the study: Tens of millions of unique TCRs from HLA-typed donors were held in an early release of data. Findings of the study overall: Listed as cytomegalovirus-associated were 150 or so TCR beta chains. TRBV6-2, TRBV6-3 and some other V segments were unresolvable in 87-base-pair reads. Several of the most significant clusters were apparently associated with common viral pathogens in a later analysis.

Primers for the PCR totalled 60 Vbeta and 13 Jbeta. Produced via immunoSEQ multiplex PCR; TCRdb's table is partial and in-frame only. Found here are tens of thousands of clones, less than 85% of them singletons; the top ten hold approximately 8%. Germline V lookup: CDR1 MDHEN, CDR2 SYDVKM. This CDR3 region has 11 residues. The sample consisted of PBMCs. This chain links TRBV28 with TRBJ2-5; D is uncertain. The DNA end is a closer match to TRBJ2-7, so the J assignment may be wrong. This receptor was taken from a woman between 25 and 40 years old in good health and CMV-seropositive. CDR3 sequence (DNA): TGTGCCAGCTTTAGTTCCTACGAGCAGTACTTC. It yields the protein CASFSSYEQYF.